Listed here are 24 T cell receptor beta chains from one sample, sequenced in a study of molecular identifiers for immune sequencing clone quantification. TCRdb used MiXCR to reprocess the PCR reads, holding one entry per CDR3 protein. The sample has some 320,000 distinct CDR3 sequences, over 20% seen once. The sample taken for sequencing was naive CD8+ T cells from blood, with Jurkat cell RNA spiked in. Subset given: FACS-sorted CD8+CD4-CCR7+CD45RA+ naive T cells. The receptors were gathered from a human donor in good health. Some libraries in this study had Jurkat cell RNA spiked in.

This clonotype occurred many times. This chain joins TRBV13 and TRBJ1-4; 8 nucleotides agree with TRBD1. The CDR3 contains 14 residues. Trimming took 4 bases from V and 7 from J; bases not matched to a gene: 5. The germline gives CDR1 PRHDT, CDR2 FYEKMQ (reference sequence). The CDR3 loop is CASSSTGGSEKLFF. DNA of the CDR3: TGTGCCAGCAGCTCCACAGGGGGGAGTGAAAAACTGTTTTTT.

Comments on this clonotype: A read error may be the cause here, since a much bigger clone is one base away. This chain links TRBV2 with TRBJ2-3; a possible D gene is TRBD1 (5 bases). Looked up from germline, CDR1 is SNHLY and CDR2 is FYNNEI. This CDR3 comprises 16 residues. The DNA for the CDR3 is TGTGCCAGCACCTGGTCGAGTAGTGATCGCACAGGTACGCAGTATTTT. Its protein product is CASTWSSSDRTGTQYF.

This clonotype was observed many times. V and J are TRBV5-6 and TRBJ1-5; D might be TRBD1 (5 bases). The CDR3 has 16 amino acids. The V end was cut by 3 bases, the J end by 7 bases, with 20 bases between. Germline CDR1 is SGHDT and CDR2 is YYEEEE. DNA of the CDR3: TGTGCCAGCAGCTCTGCTGGGACGGATAATCCCCAGCCCCAGCATTTT. The encoded protein is CASSSAGTDNPQPQHF.

In its sample, this clonotype was seen many times. The chain couples TRBV20-1 to TRBJ2-5; D is ambiguous. There are 17 residues in the CDR3. Trimming removed 1 base at V and 1 base at J, with 19 bases between. Germline CDR1 DFQATT, CDR2 SNEGSKA (reference sequence). For the CDR3, the DNA is TGCAGTGCTAGAGTACCCTTGACTCGCCCAACCCAAGAGACCCAGTACTTC. Its translation: CSARVPLTRPTQETQYF.

This clonotype was seen repeatedly, ten times or more. V is TRBV20-1 and J is TRBJ2-7; D not resolved. V lost 1 base and J lost 1, with 11 bases in between. The CDR3 sequence is 14 residues long. CDR1 and CDR2 from the germline V gene are DFQATT and SNEGSKA (reference sequence). The CDR3 sequence: CSARVLEISYEQYF. The CDR3 DNA follows: TGCAGTGCTAGAGTCCTAGAAATTTCCTACGAGCAGTACTTC.

This clonotype was picked up a small number of times. The rearrangement uses TRBV20-1 and TRBJ2-7; D is perhaps TRBD2 (6 bases). V was clipped by 6 bases and J by 5 bases, with 14 bases between them. Looked up from germline, CDR1 is DFQATT and CDR2 is SNEGSKA (reference sequence). This CDR3 region has 12 residues. The CDR3 sequence is CSAQRAGNEQYF. DNA of the CDR3: TGCAGTGCCCAGCGGGCAGGCAACGAGCAGTACTTC.

At least ten counts were recorded for this clonotype. The chain links TRBV27 to TRBJ2-3; D is uncertain. V lost 4 bases and J 6 bases, leaving 5 bases between the germline ends. The germline gives CDR1 MNHEY, CDR2 SMNVEV (reference sequence). CDR3 size: 11 residues. The CDR3 loop reads CASSSSDTQYF. CDR3 coding DNA: TGTGCCAGCAGTTCATCCGATACGCAGTATTTT.

In this sample, this clonotype turned up many times. The chain is built from TRBV29-1 and TRBJ2-3; 13 bases align to TRBD2. Unmatched junction bases numbered 3, after V lost 4 bases and J lost 5 bases. Germline CDR1 is SQVTM and CDR2 is ANQGSEA. The CDR3 contains 14 residues. CDR3 bases: TGCAGCGTTGTAGGACTAGCGGGGGAAGATACGCAGTATTTT. Translated: CSVVGLAGEDTQYF.

Comment on this clonotype: A much more abundant neighbour one base away suggests this may be a read error. The V gene is TRBV29-1, the J gene TRBJ1-4; a weak D match, TRBD1 (5 bases). The CDR3 extends over 13 amino acids. Germline V gene data show CDR1 as SQVTM and CDR2 as ANQGSEA. For the CDR3, the DNA is TGCAGCGTTGAAGAGGTGGGACGGGAAAAACTGGTTTTT. It yields the protein CSVEEVGREKLVF.

This clonotype was counted only a few times. V gene TRBV24-1 combines with J gene TRBJ2-7; 10 bases are a match to TRBD2. Germline V gives CDR1 KGHDR, CDR2 SFDVKD. This CDR3 comprises 19 residues. J was trimmed by 4 bases and V by 3 bases; bases with no gene match: 17. The CDR3 region is CATSDPLAGAKTAIYEQYF. Written as DNA, the CDR3 is TGTGCCACCAGTGATCCCCTAGCGGGGGCCAAGACCGCCATTTACGAGCAGTACTTC.

This clonotype appeared many times. CDR3 sequence reads: CASSLDRDLGYEQYF. The CDR3 DNA reads as TGTGCCAGCAGCCTTGACAGGGATCTTGGGTACGAGCAGTACTTC. V is TRBV7-9 and J is TRBJ2-7; 7 bases match TRBD1. Germline V gene sequence: CDR1 SEHNR, CDR2 FQNEAQ (reference sequence). V trimming: 5 bases; J trimming: 4 bases; junction bases outside the gene matches: 11. There are 15 residues in the CDR3.

The genes are TRBV6-2 or TRBV6-3 and TRBJ2-2, with D perhaps matching TRBD1 (5 bases). Germline V gene sequence: CDR1 MNHEY, CDR2 SVGEGT. This CDR3 is built from 16 residues. The V and J ends lost 2 bases and 2 bases respectively, with 12 bases between them. The CDR3 DNA sequence: TGTGCCAGCAGTTACCTTAGACAGACAAACACCGGGGAGCTGTTTTTT. This codes for CASSYLRQTNTGELFF.

The chain is built from TRBV12-3 or TRBV12-4 and TRBJ1-1; TRBD1 matches 7 bases. This CDR3 spans 13 amino acids. The J segment lost 4 bases and the V segment lost 5 bases, leaving 4 bases of the junction unmatched. CDR3 sequence (DNA): TGTGCCAGCAGTCCGACAGGGAGCACTGAAGCTTTCTTT. This gives the protein CASSPTGSTEAFF.

CDR3 sequence (DNA): TGTGCCAGCAGAGAGACAGGAGCAGAGACCCAGTACTTC. Amino acid sequence: CASRETGAETQYF. The chain recombines TRBV6-2 or TRBV6-3 with TRBJ2-5, with D tentatively TRBD1 (6 bases). Trimming took 6 bases from V and 4 from J, leaving 12 bases between them. Germline V gives CDR1 MNHEY, CDR2 SVGEGT. The length of the CDR3 is 13 residues.

As for this clonotype: A read error may be the cause here, since a much bigger clone is one base away. The chain has TRBV5-6 and TRBJ2-5, with 13 bases that match TRBD2. CDR1 is SGHDT, CDR2 YYEEEE, per germline. This CDR3 comprises 16 residues. The CDR3 nucleotides are TGTGCCAGCAGCTCACTAGCGGGGGGGCTGCAAGAGACCCAGCACTTC. This encodes CASSSLAGGLQETQHF.

This clonotype was seen repeatedly, ten times or more. V gene TRBV15 combines with J gene TRBJ1-5; 7 positions match TRBD1. The V and J ends lost 4 bases and 3 bases, in that order; junction bases with no gene match: 3. CDR1 LNHNV and CDR2 YYDKDF come from the germline V gene (reference sequence). The CDR3 totals 14 residues. The chain's CDR3 is CATSTTGLNQPQHF. The CDR3 DNA reads as TGTGCCACCAGCACGACAGGGCTCAATCAGCCCCAGCATTTT.

At least ten counts were recorded for this clonotype. The rearrangement joins TRBV7-9 to TRBJ1-4; 11 bases agree with TRBD1. With V trimmed by 0 bases and J by 7 bases, 4 bases remained unmatched. This CDR3 contains 16 residues. The germline V gene encodes CDR1 SEHNR and CDR2 FQNEAQ (reference sequence). CDR3 protein: CASSLAGTGGGEKLFF. The CDR3 nucleotides are TGTGCCAGCAGCTTAGCTGGGACAGGGGGAGGTGAAAAACTGTTTTTT.

There are many counts of this clonotype. The chain combines TRBV11-2 with TRBJ1-1, with D maybe TRBD1 (6 bases). Germline CDR1 SGHAT, CDR2 FQNNGV. Deletions cut 4 bases from V and 5 bases from J, with 11 bases between. CDR3 length: 13 amino acids. The CDR3 spells CASSSAGVTEAFF. As DNA, the CDR3 is TGTGCCAGCAGCTCAGCAGGGGTAACTGAAGCTTTCTTT.

This clonotype has ten or more counts. The chain employs TRBV5-6 and TRBJ2-7; D unclear. V lost 0 bases and J lost 3, with 7 bases in between. The CDR3 loop spans 13 amino acids. Germline CDR1 SGHDT, CDR2 YYEEEE. CDR3 region: CASSLDTHYEQYF. In DNA form, the CDR3 reads TGTGCCAGCAGCTTGGACACCCACTACGAGCAGTACTTC. The whole variable domain, filled in from reference TRBV5-6 and TRBJ2-7, reads DAGVTQSPTHLIKTRGQQVTLRCSPKSGHDTVSWYQQALGQGPQFIFQYYEEEERQRGNFPDRFSGHQFPNYSSELNVNALLLGDSALYLCASSLDTHYEQYFGPGTRLTVT.

At least ten counts were recorded for this clonotype. The rearrangement uses TRBV29-1 and TRBJ2-3; 8 bases line up with TRBD1. V lost 3 bases and J lost 7; bases outside the gene matches: 12. The CDR3 length is 15 residues. Germline CDR1 and CDR2: SQVTM and ANQGSEA. CDR3 nucleotides: TGCAGCGTTGACCTCCCCGCGGACAGGGTTCATACGCAGTATTTT. Translated: CSVDLPADRVHTQYF.

This clonotype was detected ten times or more. The rearrangement uses TRBV6-5 and TRBJ2-7; D is unresolved. The V end was cut by 7 bases, the J end by 3 bases, with 7 bases between. CDR3 length equals 11 residues. In germline, CDR1 is MNHEY, CDR2 SVGAGI. This CDR3 is CASMSNYEQYF. CDR3 bases: TGTGCCAGCATGTCGAACTACGAGCAGTACTTC.

About this clonotype itself: This sequence may be a read error, since a much larger clone differs from it by one base. This chain connects TRBV5-6 to TRBJ2-1; D uncertain. Germline V gene data show CDR1 as SGHDT and CDR2 as YYEEEE. The CDR3 runs 15 residues. CDR3 in amino acids: CASSLGGLMGNEQLF. As DNA, the CDR3 is TGTGCCAGCAGCTTGGGTGGCCTAATGGGCAATGAGCAGCTCTTC.

As to this clonotype: Since a much larger clone is just one base distant, this may be a read error. This chain joins TRBV27 and TRBJ2-7; TRBD1 or TRBD2 may be the D gene (5 bases each). CDR1 and CDR2 from the germline V gene are MNHEY and SMNVEV (reference sequence). The CDR3 has 14 amino acids. The CDR3: CASSLFPGTYERYF. The CDR3 DNA sequence: TGTGCCAGCAGTTTATTCCCAGGGACCTACGAGCGGTACTTC.

This clonotype has just a few counts. The chain couples TRBV5-5 to TRBJ2-7; 11 nucleotides agree with TRBD2. CDR1 and CDR2 (germline): SGHKS, YYEKEE (reference sequence). The CDR3 length is 14 residues. Unmatched junction bases numbered 5, after V lost 2 bases and J lost 7 bases. Here the CDR3 DNA reads TGTGCCAGCAGCTTACTAGCGGGAGAACAAGAGCAGTACTTC. Residues: CASSLLAGEQEQYF.